Below, one TCR beta chain is given with its context. Its antigen is undetermined. Losses at the gene ends were 5 bases for V and 6 bases for J; bases not matched to a gene: 12. The CDR3 consists of 15 residues. Germline values: CDR1 SGHAT, CDR2 FQDESV (reference sequence). Repertoires were generated with immunoSEQ multiplex PCR, while TCRdb's copy carries only in-frame clones and drops some. The data hold around 120,000 clones, with roughly nine tenths observed a single time. The sample comes from a study of OX40 agonist ivuxolimab in advanced cancers. Overall study findings and caveats: There was clonal expansion of CD4+ and CD8+ blood T cells by week 6 at 0.1 to 3.0 mg/kg.

This clonotype was sampled from an adult with an advanced solid tumor such as melanoma, head and neck, liver or kidney cancer. Sequences were derived from CD4+ or CD8+ T cells sorted from blood, sampled in a trial of the OX40 agonist ivuxolimab. The rearrangement links TRBV11-1 to TRBJ1-2; 7 bases are shared with TRBD1. This CDR3 is CASSAGQALMNGYTF. DNA for the CDR3: TGTGCCAGCAGCGCCGGACAGGCCCTGATGAATGGCTACACCTTC.